Sequencing of this T cell receptor beta chain was carried out in a study of neoadjuvant anti-PD-1 for oral cavity cancer. Study background: Around day 43, patients without progression received a fourth nivolumab dose before surgery. Points from the study as a whole: Non-responders to neoadjuvant nivolumab had significantly more clonal PBMC T cells than responders. Only a few patients per response group were TCR-analyzed; validation needed.

Sequencing used immunoSEQ multiplex PCR; TCRdb keeps in-frame clones, though not all of them. The sample yields approximately 13,000 clones, around three quarters seen once. Time point denoted: after neoadjuvant nivolumab, at surgical resection. Notes on this clone: The target antigen is unknown.

The CDR3 spans 11 residues. CDR1 and CDR2 (germline): SGHVS, FQNEAQ. The V end was cut by 3 bases, the J end by 6 bases, with 6 bases between. This TCR came from a person between 40 and 85 years old with oral cavity squamous cell carcinoma. The chain joins TRBV7-8 to TRBJ2-7; D not certain. Specimen: PBMCs, collected after nivolumab (anti-PD-1) treatment. CDR3 residues: CASSFAGEQYF. Written as DNA, the CDR3 is TGTGCCAGCAGCTTCGCAGGCGAGCAGTACTTC. Filled out from reference TRBV7-8 and TRBJ2-7, the complete variable domain reads GAGVSQSPRYKVAKRGQDVALRCDPISGHVSLFWYQQALGQGPEFLTYFQNEAQLDKSGLPSDRFFAERPEGSVSTLKIQRTQQEDSAVYLCASSFAGEQYFGPGTRLTVT.